This entry lists 18 T cell receptor beta chains sequenced from one sample in a study of blood T cell repertoires in COVID-19. TCRdb's table, derived via immunoSEQ multiplex PCR, lists solely in-frame clones and lacks some. The top ten hold approximately 5.5% of the sample, which has approximately 300,000 clones, about nine tenths seen once. Source material: PBMCs or T cells enriched from blood (not recorded which). Receptor source: a man in his sixties who had recovered from COVID-19.

The chain has TRBV28 and TRBJ1-1; 7 bases match TRBD1. CDR3 length: 15 amino acids. Germline CDR1 reads MDHEN; CDR2 reads SYDVKM. V was clipped by 7 bases and J by 3 bases; unmatched bases: 11. CDR3 amino acids: CASNPPGTVDTEAFF. The CDR3 DNA reads as TGTGCCAGCAATCCCCCCGGGACAGTCGACACTGAAGCTTTCTTT.

V is TRBV9 and J is TRBJ2-1; 15 bases map to TRBD2. Germline trimming cut 4 bases from V and 8 bases from J; bases unmatched to any gene: 10. CDR3 length equals 17 residues. Germline CDR1 and CDR2: SGDLS and YYNGEE. CDR3: CASSPGLAGGDLDEQFF. In nucleotides, the CDR3 is TGTGCCAGCAGCCCCGGACTAGCGGGAGGGGACCTAGATGAGCAGTTCTTC.

As concerns this clone: The same CDR3 arises from other DNA sequences in this sample as well. This rearrangement joins TRBV28 to TRBJ1-2; D is perhaps TRBD1 (5 bases). Germline V CDR1 and CDR2: MDHEN, SYDVKM. This CDR3 region has 12 residues. Trimming cost V 3 bases and J 5 bases, with 7 bases left between them. Here the CDR3 reads CASSLGGYGYTF. CDR3 nucleotide sequence: TGTGCCAGCAGTTTGGGGGGGTATGGCTACACCTTC.

This clone was counted at least ten times. The rearrangement uses TRBV11-2 and TRBJ2-2; weak D call: TRBD1 (5 bases). The CDR3 sequence is 14 residues long. Trimming removed 1 base from V and 5 bases from J, with 8 bases in between. Germline CDR1 and CDR2: SGHAT and FQNNGV. CDR3: CASSLAPGTGELFF. The CDR3, as DNA: TGTGCCAGCAGCTTAGCTCCAGGGACCGGGGAGCTGTTTTTT.

The chain carries TRBV5-6 and TRBJ2-7; the D gene is possibly TRBD2 (6 bases). V was shortened by 6 bases and J by 2 bases, with 18 bases between the two germline ends. The CDR3 has 15 residues. Germline V gene data show CDR1 as SGHDT and CDR2 as YYEEEE. The CDR3: CASTLGASVTYEQYF. The CDR3, as DNA: TGTGCCAGCACCCTCGGGGCTAGCGTTACCTACGAGCAGTACTTC. Drawing the rest from reference TRBV5-6 and TRBJ2-7, the complete variable domain is DAGVTQSPTHLIKTRGQQVTLRCSPKSGHDTVSWYQQALGQGPQFIFQYYEEEERQRGNFPDRFSGHQFPNYSSELNVNALLLGDSALYLCASTLGASVTYEQYFGPGTRLTVT.

V and J are TRBV7-2 and TRBJ1-2, with TRBD1 identical over 9 bases. Per germline, CDR1 SGHTA and CDR2 FQGNSA. V shed 6 bases, J shed 1 base, and the junction held 3 bases outside the gene matches. The CDR3 runs to 14 residues. The CDR3 reads CASRGGQGNYGYTF. The CDR3 nucleotides read TGTGCCAGCAGGGGGGGACAGGGTAACTATGGCTACACCTTC.

The chain couples TRBV7-9 to TRBJ2-1, with TRBD1 identical over 7 bases. The CDR3 sequence is 13 residues long. Germline-derived CDR1 and CDR2 are SEHNR and FQNEAQ (reference sequence). V lost 5 bases to trimming and J lost 8 bases; unmatched junction nucleotides: 6. CDR3 residues: CASSQTTGDEQFF. The CDR3 nucleotides are TGTGCCAGCAGCCAGACCACAGGGGATGAGCAGTTCTTC.

As for this clone: The junction differs from germline at one of its ends, possibly a read error. The chain uses TRBV9 and TRBJ2-1; D not resolved. Germline V lookup: CDR1 SGDLS, CDR2 YYNGEE. This CDR3 is 17 amino acids long. The CDR3 region has the DNA TGTGCCGGCAGCCCGTACTCGTCTACCCTCTCCTACAATGAGCAGTTCTTC. Translation: CAGSPYSSTLSYNEQFF.

J is TRBJ2-3 and V is TRBV6-5; 7 positions agree with TRBD1. V dropped 6 bases and J dropped 4; count of bases not matched to a gene: 4. This CDR3 contains 13 residues. CDR1 and CDR2 from the germline V gene are MNHEY and SVGAGI. The CDR3 bases are TGTGCCAGCAGCCTGGACAGGCCAGATACGCAGTATTTT. It codes for CASSLDRPDTQYF.

V and J are TRBV28 and TRBJ1-2; 8 bases are a match to TRBD1. CDR3 length: 14 residues. Germline trimming cut 4 bases from V and 8 bases from J; bases unmatched to any gene: 9. Looked up from germline, CDR1 is MDHEN and CDR2 is SYDVKM. The CDR3: CASSSTRQGLGYTF. The CDR3, as DNA: TGTGCCAGCAGTTCGACTCGACAGGGGCTGGGCTACACCTTC.

The rearrangement links TRBV5-4 to TRBJ1-2; no definite D call. V lost 0 bases and J 9 bases, leaving 12 bases between the germline ends. CDR3 length equals 13 residues. Germline loops: CDR1 SGHNT, CDR2 YYREEE (reference sequence). The CDR3 DNA follows: TGTGCCAGCAGCTTGGGAGGCCTACTGAGCTACACCTTC. It translates to CASSLGGLLSYTF.

The chain combines TRBV25-1 with TRBJ1-6, with D possibly TRBD1 on 5 matching bases. The CDR3 runs to 14 residues. V was shortened by 5 bases and J by 6 bases, with 11 bases between the two germline ends. The germline V gene encodes CDR1 MGHDK and CDR2 SYGVNS. The CDR3 here is CASSFFDSNSPLHF. The DNA for the CDR3 is TGTGCCAGCAGTTTCTTTGACAGTAATTCACCCCTCCACTTT.

The chain employs TRBV7-9 and TRBJ2-2; no clear D gene. Germline CDR1 SEHNR, CDR2 FQNEAQ (reference sequence). V was shortened by 4 bases and J by 5 bases, with 8 bases between the two germline ends. The CDR3 runs to 13 residues. CDR3 protein: CASSSTTTGELFF. In nucleotides, the CDR3 is TGTGCCAGCAGCTCGACGACAACCGGGGAGCTGTTTTTT. The variable domain in full, completed from reference TRBV7-9 and TRBJ2-2, reads DTGVSQNPRHKITKRGQNVTFRCDPISEHNRLYWYRQTLGQGPEFLTYFQNEAQLEKSRLLSDRFSAERPKGSFSTLEIQRTEQGDSAMYLCASSSTTTGELFFGEGSRLTVL.

The chain employs TRBV21-1 and TRBJ1-4; the table's TRBD1 call for D was not verified on the DNA. TRBV21-1 has pseudogene status. This CDR3 contains 18 residues. For the CDR3, the DNA is TGTGCCAGCAAGGTTTACAGGGAGATGGCGGTCACTAATGAAAAACTGTTTTTT. Its translation is CASKVYREMAVTNEKLFF.

The chain couples TRBV20-1 to TRBJ2-7; unclear D gene. Looked up from germline, CDR1 is DFQATT and CDR2 is SNEGSKA (reference sequence). V lost 3 bases and J 2 bases, leaving 8 bases between the germline ends. The CDR3 length is 12 residues. The CDR3 loop is CSASDSAYEQYF. The CDR3 bases are TGCAGTGCTAGTGACTCAGCCTACGAGCAGTACTTC.

The rearrangement uses TRBV6-5 and TRBJ2-7; D remains ambiguous. CDR3 length equals 15 residues. Germline values: CDR1 MNHEY, CDR2 SVGAGI. V lost 4 bases and J 3 bases, leaving 16 bases between the germline ends. As DNA, the CDR3 is TGTGCCAGCAGTTTCCTGGCAGAACATTACTACGAGCAGTACTTC. Protein sequence: CASSFLAEHYYEQYF.

The chain couples TRBV15 to TRBJ1-4, with 9 positions matching TRBD1. Per the germline V gene, CDR1 is LNHNV and CDR2 is YYDKDF (reference sequence). With 1 base clipped from V and 8 bases from J, the junction kept 5 bases outside the gene matches. The CDR3 is 15 residues long. The CDR3 region is CATSRAGTGREKLFF. The CDR3 DNA follows: TGTGCCACCAGCAGAGCCGGGACAGGGAGGGAAAAACTGTTTTTT.

The chain uses TRBV29-1 and TRBJ1-5; D perhaps matches TRBD1 (6 bases). The CDR3 contains 14 residues. V was pared by 4 bases and J by 2 bases, with 12 bases between. In germline, CDR1 is SQVTM, CDR2 ANQGSEA. The DNA of the CDR3 is TGCAGCGTTGTCCCAGGGGCGGGCAATCAGCCCCAGCATTTT. Encoded protein: CSVVPGAGNQPQHF.